The present T cell receptor (beta chain) was sequenced within a study of blood T cell repertoires in COVID-19. At the level of the study: Nucleic acid was either cDNA or gDNA, and it came from T cells, B-cell-depleted T cells, or PBMCs.

Participants spanned ages about 18 to 95 years and resided in fewer than 30 US areas. Participant-given clinical history determined each cohort assignment. Methods used by the authors: Reference gene primer amplification in the assay estimated nucleated cell counts. Assay used: immunoSEQ multiplex PCR; TCRdb lists only in-frame clones, some missing. Clone size and the V and J calls come from that table; the DNA yielded D and trimming. The sample lists 230,000 or so clones, roughly 90% occurring once. This clone has a single count. J was trimmed by 7 bases and V by 3 bases; bases with no gene match: 6. The germline gives CDR1 SGHRS, CDR2 YFSETQ. The CDR3 loop spans 14 amino acids.

The TCR sequence derives from a woman aged 25-40 years who had recovered from COVID-19. Material: PBMCs or T cells enriched from blood (not recorded which). This rearrangement joins TRBV5-1 to TRBJ1-2; 10 bases fit TRBD1. CDR3 in DNA: TGCGCCAGCAGCTCCGGGACAGGGGTATCTGGCTACACCTTC. Amino acids: CASSSGTGVSGYTF.